The 6 T cell receptor beta chains below come from one sample, sequenced in a study of T cells in Graves' hyperthyroidism and ophthalmopathy. Authors of the study amplified TCR beta CDR3 regions from RNA transcripts. First-round RT-PCR of the TCR CDR3 relied on the HTBI primer set. TCRdb re-derived calls from the multiplex PCR reads in MiXCR, one entry per CDR3 protein. The sample consists of about 47,000 distinct CDR3 sequences, approximately 58% of them appearing once. Material: peripheral blood or thyroid tissue (not recorded which). These receptors all come from a man aged 18 to 30 with Graves' hyperthyroidism.

This sequence joins TRBV6-6 and TRBJ1-5; weak D call: TRBD1 (6 bases). The ends were cut back, 8 bases at V and 4 bases at J, with 12 bases in the middle. The germline gives CDR1 MNHNY, CDR2 SVGAGI (reference sequence). The CDR3 has 13 residues. CDR3 DNA sequence: TGTGCCAGCGCCGGGACATTAAATCAGCCCCAGCATTTT. It codes for CASAGTLNQPQHF.

The rearrangement links TRBV7-9 to TRBJ2-5, with TRBD1 matching 7 bases. Germline V gives CDR1 SEHNR, CDR2 FQNEAQ (reference sequence). CDR3 length equals 14 residues. V trimming: 5 bases; J trimming: 4 bases; junction bases outside the gene matches: 7. CDR3 in amino acids: CASSLDRVGETQYF. The CDR3 nucleotides read TGTGCCAGCAGCCTTGACAGGGTTGGAGAGACCCAGTACTTC. Based on the CDR3 plus reference TRBV7-9 and TRBJ2-5, the full variable domain is DTGVSQNPRHKITKRGQNVTFRCDPISEHNRLYWYRQTLGQGPEFLTYFQNEAQLEKSRLLSDRFSAERPKGSFSTLEIQRTEQGDSAMYLCASSLDRVGETQYFGPGTRLLVL.

This clonotype was recorded many times. The rearrangement joins TRBV12-3 or TRBV12-4 to TRBJ1-5; D gene uncertain. The CDR3 has 15 amino acids. Trimming cost V 6 bases and J 4 bases, with 16 bases left between them. The CDR3 DNA sequence: TGTGCCAGCAGCGCCGCGGACTTCTGGAATCAGCCCCAGCATTTT. This codes for CASSAADFWNQPQHF.

This clonotype was seen ten or more times. The rearrangement uses TRBV14 and TRBJ2-7; D is undetermined. The CDR3 length is 13 residues. V was shortened by 6 bases and J by 1 base, with 10 bases between the two germline ends. CDR1 and CDR2 (germline): SGHDN, FVKESK. The CDR3 region is CASRQHNSYEQYF. The DNA of the CDR3 is TGTGCCAGCAGGCAGCATAATTCCTACGAGCAGTACTTC.

This clonotype occurred many times. The chain uses TRBV9 and TRBJ2-3; D is undetermined. This CDR3 contains 14 residues. The V gene lost 2 bases and the J gene lost 3 bases, with 10 bases spanning the gap. Germline values: CDR1 SGDLS, CDR2 YYNGEE. The CDR3: CASSVEQATDTQYF. The CDR3 DNA reads TGTGCCAGCAGCGTCGAGCAGGCAACAGATACGCAGTATTTT.

This clonotype qualifies as medium-sized. The V call is TRBV10-2, the J call TRBJ2-5; no definite D call. V was shortened by 8 bases and J by 0 bases, with 10 bases between the two germline ends. Per germline, CDR1 WSHSY and CDR2 SAAADI. The length of the CDR3 is 13 residues. The CDR3 is CASLTGNQETQYF. The CDR3 coding sequence is TGCGCCAGCCTGACCGGTAACCAAGAGACCCAGTACTTC.